This TCR beta chain comes out of a study of blood T cells in healthy people across ages. Findings of the study overall: Naive T cell percentage and TCR beta diversity correlated strongly. Nothing was known about donor CMV status, and this possibly confounded expanded clonotype changes.

The sample holds a few counts of this clonotype. Its antigen is not known. CDR3 length equals 17 residues. Trimming cost V 4 bases and J 4 bases, with 20 bases left between them. Germline V lookup: CDR1 MDHEN, CDR2 SYDVKM. Sample donors were healthy Caucasian individuals that came from Russia, aged roughly 6 to 100. The study isolated at least 7 million PBMCs from each sample. The second PCR ran roughly 7 to 12 cycles with a sample-barcoded 5' primer and J-beta primers. Each CDR3 protein is one row after TCRdb ran MiXCR on the 5' RACE reads. The sample lists about a million distinct CDR3 sequences, 35% to 45% occurring once.

The sequencing input was blood. The chain couples TRBV28 to TRBJ1-3; D is perhaps TRBD1 (6 bases). This receptor was identified in a man younger than 35 in good health. DNA of the CDR3: TGTGCCAGCAGTTCCGATTGGGGGGCGATCTCCGGAAACACCATATATTTT. Its translation: CASSSDWGAISGNTIYF.